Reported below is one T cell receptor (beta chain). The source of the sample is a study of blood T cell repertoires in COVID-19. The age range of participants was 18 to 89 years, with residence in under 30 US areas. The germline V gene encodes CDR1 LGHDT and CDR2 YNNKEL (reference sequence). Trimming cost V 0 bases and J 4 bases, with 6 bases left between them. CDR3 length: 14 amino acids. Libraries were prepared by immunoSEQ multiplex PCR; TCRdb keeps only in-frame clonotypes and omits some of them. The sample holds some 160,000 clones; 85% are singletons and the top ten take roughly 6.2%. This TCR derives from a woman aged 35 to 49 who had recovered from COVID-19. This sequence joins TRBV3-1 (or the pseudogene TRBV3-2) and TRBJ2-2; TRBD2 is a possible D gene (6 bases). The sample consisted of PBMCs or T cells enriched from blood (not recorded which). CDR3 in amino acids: CASSQEGGTGELFF. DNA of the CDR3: TGTGCCAGCAGCCAAGAGGGGGGCACCGGGGAGCTGTTTTTT.